This is a list of T cell receptor beta chains from one sample in a study of blood T cell repertoires in COVID-19. Sequencing was performed with immunoSEQ multiplex PCR; in TCRdb, only in-frame clones are kept and a portion is missing. The sample consists of roughly 570,000 clones, around nine tenths of them appearing once. The sequencing input was peripheral blood. The receptors come from a woman aged 50 to 60 with COVID-19, enrolled during active disease. The CDR3 runs from the conserved cysteine through the conserved F or W. The order of the fields is clone size, V gene, D gene, J gene, CDR3 DNA, CDR3 protein. The D gene is left open where the match is weak. Size values are once, few and many counts, or a class for expanded clones, and some rows have none.

-	TRBV6-5	TRBD1	TRBJ1-2	TGTGCCAGCAGAACGACAGGGAGTCGTGGCTACACCTTC	CASRTTGSRGYTF
-	TRBV4-2	TRBD2	TRBJ2-1	TGTGCCAGCAGCCAAGGGTTTAGCGGGGGGTACAATGAGCAGTTCTTC	CASSQGFSGGYNEQFF
once	TRBV7-6	TRBD1	TRBJ2-3	TGTGCCAGCAGCTTAGGACAGGGGGGGACAGATACGCAGTATTTT	CASSLGQGGTDTQYF
-	TRBV10-1	TRBD1	TRBJ2-3	TGCGCCAGCAGTGGCCGGGACAGCCAGTATTTT	CASSGRDSQYF
few	TRBV19	-	TRBJ1-2	TGTGCCAGTACCACTCGGAGGGGAGGCTATGGCTACACCTTC	CASTTRRGGYGYTF
-	TRBV4-2	TRBD2	TRBJ2-3	TGTGCCAGCAGCCAAGGGGACTATGCCCCCGTCGGCACAGATACGCAGTATTTT	CASSQGDYAPVGTDTQYF
-	TRBV5-6	TRBD1	TRBJ1-5	TGTGCCAGCAGCTTGGGAGGGGGCAGTCAGCCCCAGCATTTT	CASSLGGGSQPQHF
-	TRBV4-1	-	TRBJ1-1	TGCGCCAGCCAGCCACGAGGGCCGACGGCTGAAGCTTTCTTT	CASQPRGPTAEAFF
-	TRBV24-1	TRBD1	TRBJ1-2	TGTGCCACCAGTGATTTCGGGGGGACAGGTGGCTACACCTTC	CATSDFGGTGGYTF
-	TRBV12-3/TRBV12-4	-	TRBJ2-1	TGTGCCAGCAGTTTACGGGTTTACAATGAGCAGTTCTTC	CASSLRVYNEQFF
-	TRBV7-2	-	TRBJ2-3	TGTGCCAGCAGCTCCCAAGGGGCTAGCACAGATACGCAGTATTTT	CASSSQGASTDTQYF
-	TRBV7-9	TRBD2	TRBJ2-3	TGTAGCGGGGGTACAGATACGCAGTATTTT	CSGGTDTQYF
few	TRBV6-1	-	TRBJ1-2	TGTGCCAGCAGTGAAGAGCCGATTCAGCGCTATGGCTACACCTTC	CASSEEPIQRYGYTF
few	TRBV5-1	TRBD1	TRBJ1-6	TGCGCCAGCAGCTCAAGACGACAGGGGGCTGGCTCACCCCTCCACTTT	CASSSRRQGAGSPLHF
-	TRBV6-6	TRBD1	TRBJ1-5	TGTGCCAGCAGTCTCCTCGGGACAGACAATCAGCCCCAGCATTTT	CASSLLGTDNQPQHF
-	TRBV5-1	TRBD2	TRBJ2-3	TGCGCCAGCAGCTTAAGCGGGGGGGCTGCGACAGATACGCAGTATTTT	CASSLSGGAATDTQYF
-	TRBV18	-	TRBJ1-5	TGTGCCAGCTCAGCCCTAGGCCAGTCGAATCAGCCCCAGCATTTT	CASSALGQSNQPQHF
-	TRBV30	TRBD1	TRBJ1-2	TGTGCCTGGAGTGTTACGGGACAGGGAAGGCCTTATGGCTACACCTTC	CAWSVTGQGRPYGYTF
once	TRBV20-1	TRBD2	TRBJ2-7	TGCAGTGCGTGGGGGGGAGGCGAGCAGTACTTC	CSAWGGGEQYF
-	TRBV9	-	TRBJ2-3	TGTGCCAGCAGCGTAGTAAAGGGGGACCAAGATACGCAGTATTTT	CASSVVKGDQDTQYF
once	TRBV5-8	-	TRBJ2-5	TGTGCCAGCAGCTTGGTCGGGGGAGACGAGACCCAGTACTTC	CASSLVGGDETQYF
-	TRBV5-1	-	TRBJ2-1	TGCGCCAGCAGCAGGGGAGGATCCTCCTACAATGAGCAGTTCTTC	CASSRGGSSYNEQFF
-	TRBV29-1	-	TRBJ2-7	TGCAGCATCTGGGGAGAGACTTACGAGCAGTACTTC	CSIWGETYEQYF
-	TRBV5-1	TRBD1	TRBJ1-4	TGCGCCAGCAGCTTGGCCCAACAGGGGTGGGGTGAAAAACTGTTTTTT	CASSLAQQGWGEKLFF
-	TRBV7-3	-	TRBJ1-1	TGTGCCAGCAGCCCCCATATGGGGGCGCGAAACACTGAAGCTTTCTTT	CASSPHMGARNTEAFF
-	TRBV30	-	TRBJ1-1	TGTGCCTGGAGGTTCGACAGTAACACTGAAGCTTTCTTT	CAWRFDSNTEAFF
-	TRBV19	TRBD1	TRBJ1-5	TGTGCCAGTAAAAAAATGGGACAGGGGCATCAGCCCCAGCATTTT	CASKKMGQGHQPQHF
-	TRBV24-1	TRBD2	TRBJ2-1	TGTGCCACCCGTCGGGGGGAAAGGAGTGAGCAGTTCTTC	CATRRGERSEQFF
-	TRBV3-1/TRBV3-2	TRBD2	TRBJ2-7	TGTGCCAGTCAGCCGGCTAGCGGGGTCTACGAGCAGTACTTC	CASQPASGVYEQYF
-	TRBV5-1	TRBD1	TRBJ2-7	TGCGCCAGCAGCTTTGGGACAGGGTCCTACGAGCAGTACTTC	CASSFGTGSYEQYF
-	TRBV18	TRBD1	TRBJ2-7	TGTGCCAGCTCACCACGGGACAGGGGCGAGCAGTACTTC	CASSPRDRGEQYF
-	TRBV6-5	TRBD1	TRBJ2-7	TGTGCCAGCTCCCGGGACAGGCGTTACGAGCAGTACTTC	CASSRDRRYEQYF
-	TRBV11-3	-	TRBJ1-5	TGTGCCAGCAGCTTACCCCTTACCCGGAGTCAATATAGCAATCAGCCCCAGCATTTT	CASSLPLTRSQYSNQPQHF
-	TRBV9	TRBD1	TRBJ1-1	TGTGCCAGCAGCGTAACAGGGGGCGTCTACATGAACACTGAAGCTTTCTTT	CASSVTGGVYMNTEAFF
-	TRBV5-1	TRBD1	TRBJ1-2	TGCGCCAGCAGCTCGTGGACAGGTGGCAACTATGGCTACACCTTC	CASSSWTGGNYGYTF
-	TRBV28	TRBD2	TRBJ2-5	TGTGCCAGCAGTCTCAACCTCGGGGGGGGAGAGACCCAGTACTTC	CASSLNLGGGETQYF
-	TRBV30	TRBD1	TRBJ1-2	TGTGCCTGGAGTGGGGACAGAAGAAAAGGCTACACCTTC	CAWSGDRRKGYTF
-	TRBV18	-	TRBJ1-1	TGTGCCAGCTCCCCACCACAGGGAAGGGGCACTGAAGCTTTCTTT	CASSPPQGRGTEAFF
-	TRBV29-1	TRBD1	TRBJ1-2	TGCAGCGTTGAAGACCACAGGGGACGCGGCTACACCTTC	CSVEDHRGRGYTF
-	TRBV9	TRBD2	TRBJ2-3	TGTGCCAGCAGCGTAGGAGTGGGGACTAAAACCCGTAGCACAGATACGCAGTATTTT	CASSVGVGTKTRSTDTQYF
-	TRBV18	TRBD1	TRBJ1-1	TGTGCCAGCTCACCGCCGGGACAGGGGCGGACTGAAGCTTTCTTT	CASSPPGQGRTEAFF